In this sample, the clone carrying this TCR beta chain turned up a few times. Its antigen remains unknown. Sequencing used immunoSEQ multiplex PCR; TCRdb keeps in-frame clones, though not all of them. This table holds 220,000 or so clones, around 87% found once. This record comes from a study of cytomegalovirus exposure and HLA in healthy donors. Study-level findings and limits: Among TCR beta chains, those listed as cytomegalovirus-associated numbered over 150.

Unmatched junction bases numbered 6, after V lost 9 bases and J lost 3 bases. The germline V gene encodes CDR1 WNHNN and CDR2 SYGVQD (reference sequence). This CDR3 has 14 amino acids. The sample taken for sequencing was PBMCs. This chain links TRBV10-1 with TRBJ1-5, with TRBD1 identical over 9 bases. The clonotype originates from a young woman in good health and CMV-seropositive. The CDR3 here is CARAGTGNNQPQHF. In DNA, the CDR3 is TGCGCCAGAGCCGGGACAGGGAACAATCAGCCCCAGCATTTT.